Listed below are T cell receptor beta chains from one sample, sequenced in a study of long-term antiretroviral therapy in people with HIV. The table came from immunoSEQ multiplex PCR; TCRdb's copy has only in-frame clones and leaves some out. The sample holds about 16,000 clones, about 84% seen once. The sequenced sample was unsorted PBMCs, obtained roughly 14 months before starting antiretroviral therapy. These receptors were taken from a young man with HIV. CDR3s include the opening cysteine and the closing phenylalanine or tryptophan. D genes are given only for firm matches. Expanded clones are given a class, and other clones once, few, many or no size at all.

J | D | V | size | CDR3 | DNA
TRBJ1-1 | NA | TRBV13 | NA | CASSLSWTDYEAFF | TGTGCCAGCAGTTTATCCTGGACGGACTATGAAGCTTTCTTT
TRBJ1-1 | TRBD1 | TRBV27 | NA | CASSRWDRDMNTEAFF | TGTGCCAGCAGTCGATGGGACAGGGACATGAACACTGAAGCTTTCTTT
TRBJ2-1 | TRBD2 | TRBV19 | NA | CASSITSANNEQFF | TGTGCCAGTAGTATAACTAGCGCCAACAATGAGCAGTTCTTC
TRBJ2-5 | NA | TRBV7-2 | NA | CASSPGGQKETQYF | TGTGCCAGCAGCCCCGGGGGACAGAAAGAGACCCAGTACTTC
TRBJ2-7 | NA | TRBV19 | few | CASSIKMLDPYEQYF | TGTGCCAGTAGTATAAAAATGCTAGACCCCTACGAGCAGTACTTC
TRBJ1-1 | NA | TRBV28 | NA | CASRWGGQNTEAFF | TGTGCCAGCAGGTGGGGGGGACAGAACACTGAAGCTTTCTTT
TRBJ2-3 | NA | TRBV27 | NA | CASSLNGYTDTQYF | TGTGCCAGCAGTTTAAACGGATACACAGATACGCAGTATTTT
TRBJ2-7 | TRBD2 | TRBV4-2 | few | CASSFSGGPSYEQYF | TGTGCCAGCAGCTTCAGCGGGGGTCCCTCCTACGAGCAGTACTTC
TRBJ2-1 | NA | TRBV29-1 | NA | CSVVGGAKSPYNEQFF | TGCAGCGTGGTAGGAGGGGCAAAAAGCCCCTACAATGAGCAGTTCTTC
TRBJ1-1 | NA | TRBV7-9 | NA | CASSLGGADTEAFF | TGTGCCAGCAGCTTAGGGGGCGCGGACACTGAAGCTTTCTTT
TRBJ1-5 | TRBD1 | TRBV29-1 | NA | CSVDFGTGNQPQHF | TGCAGCGTTGATTTCGGGACAGGGAATCAGCCCCAGCATTTT
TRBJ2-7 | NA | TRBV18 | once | CASSPLEKPPALEQYF | TGTGCCAGCTCACCTTTGGAGAAACCACCCGCATTGGAGCAGTACTTC
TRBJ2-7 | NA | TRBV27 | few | CASRLSGTLFYEQYF | TGTGCCAGCAGATTATCCGGGACGTTATTCTACGAGCAGTACTTC
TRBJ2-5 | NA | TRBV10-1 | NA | CASNSAAVTQYF | TGCGCCAGCAATTCGGCCGCCGTGACCCAGTACTTC
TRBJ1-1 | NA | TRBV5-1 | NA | CASSSSGGKTSEAFF | TGCGCCAGCAGCTCCAGTGGGGGAAAAACCAGTGAAGCTTTCTTT
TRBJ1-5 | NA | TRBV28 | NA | CASSPEGRPSNQPQHF | TGTGCCAGCAGTCCCGAGGGACGGCCGAGCAATCAGCCCCAGCATTTT
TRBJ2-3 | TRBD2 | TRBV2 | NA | CASSGSASGGADTQYF | TGTGCCAGCAGTGGGTCGGCTAGCGGGGGGGCGGATACGCAGTATTTT
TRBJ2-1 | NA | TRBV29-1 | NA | CSVGGIGSYNEQFF | TGCAGCGTTGGTGGGATCGGGTCCTACAATGAGCAGTTCTTC
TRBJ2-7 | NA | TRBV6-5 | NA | CASSYSNSGVGYEQYF | TGTGCCAGCAGTTACTCGAATTCGGGGGTCGGTTACGAGCAGTACTTC
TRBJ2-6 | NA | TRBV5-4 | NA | CASGRTGGMSGANVLTF | TGTGCCAGCGGCAGGACGGGGGGCATGTCTGGGGCCAACGTCCTGACTTTC
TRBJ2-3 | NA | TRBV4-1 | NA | CASSQGERPPSTDTQYF | TGCGCCAGCAGCCAAGGGGAGCGACCCCCTAGCACAGATACGCAGTATTTT
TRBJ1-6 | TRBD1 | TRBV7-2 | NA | CASSSTTGGGGSPLHF | TGTGCCAGCAGCTCTACCACAGGGGGCGGGGGGTCACCCCTCCACTTT
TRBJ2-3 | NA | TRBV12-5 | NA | CASGLGGRPPDTQYF | TGTGCTAGTGGTTTAGGGGGACGCCCGCCAGATACGCAGTATTTT
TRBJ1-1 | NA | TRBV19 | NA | CASAAGKGGLTEAFF | TGTGCCAGTGCGGCGGGTAAAGGAGGGTTGACTGAAGCTTTCTTT
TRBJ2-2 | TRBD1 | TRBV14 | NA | CASSQEAAGGYMSTGELFF | TGTGCCAGCAGCCAAGAGGCGGCAGGGGGATATATGAGCACCGGGGAGCTGTTTTTT
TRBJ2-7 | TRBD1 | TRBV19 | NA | CASSISPGQGYEQYF | TGTGCCAGTAGTATAAGTCCGGGACAGGGCTACGAGCAGTACTTC